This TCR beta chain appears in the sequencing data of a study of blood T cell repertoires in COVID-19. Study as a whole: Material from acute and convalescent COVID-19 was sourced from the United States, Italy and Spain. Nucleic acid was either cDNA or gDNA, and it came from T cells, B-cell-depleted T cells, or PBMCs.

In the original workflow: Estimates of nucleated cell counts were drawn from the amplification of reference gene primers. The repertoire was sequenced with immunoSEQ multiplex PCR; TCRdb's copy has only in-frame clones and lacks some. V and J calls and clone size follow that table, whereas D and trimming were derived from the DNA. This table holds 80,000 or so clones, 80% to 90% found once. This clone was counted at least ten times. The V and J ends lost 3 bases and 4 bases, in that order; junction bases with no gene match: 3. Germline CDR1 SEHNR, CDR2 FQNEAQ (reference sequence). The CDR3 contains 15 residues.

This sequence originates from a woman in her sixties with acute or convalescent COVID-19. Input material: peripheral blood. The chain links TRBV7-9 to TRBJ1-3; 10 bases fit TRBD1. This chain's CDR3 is CASSFGQGDGNTIYF. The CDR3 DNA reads TGTGCCAGCAGCTTCGGACAGGGGGACGGAAACACCATATATTTT.